The text below deals with one T cell receptor (beta chain). The CDR3 length is 14 residues. Per germline, CDR1 MNHEY and CDR2 SMNVEV (reference sequence). V dropped 0 bases and J dropped 2 bases, with 7 bases sitting between them. This record belongs to a study of type 1 and type 2 diabetes patients. The PCR template was genomic DNA. The TCR beta CDR3 region was amplified using 30 forward and 13 reverse primers. Using its own MiXCR run on the multiplex PCR reads, TCRdb lists one record per CDR3 protein. Of 250,000 or so distinct CDR3 sequences listed, over 45% were seen once; the top ten hold approximately 15%.

Sequenced: peripheral blood mononuclear cells (PBMCs). The source of this sequence is a man between 18 and 29 years old with type 2 diabetes. This sequence joins TRBV27 and TRBJ1-2; D unresolved. In DNA, the CDR3 is TGTGCCAGCAGTTTATCCAAAACGAACTATGGCTACACCTTC. Its translation: CASSLSKTNYGYTF.